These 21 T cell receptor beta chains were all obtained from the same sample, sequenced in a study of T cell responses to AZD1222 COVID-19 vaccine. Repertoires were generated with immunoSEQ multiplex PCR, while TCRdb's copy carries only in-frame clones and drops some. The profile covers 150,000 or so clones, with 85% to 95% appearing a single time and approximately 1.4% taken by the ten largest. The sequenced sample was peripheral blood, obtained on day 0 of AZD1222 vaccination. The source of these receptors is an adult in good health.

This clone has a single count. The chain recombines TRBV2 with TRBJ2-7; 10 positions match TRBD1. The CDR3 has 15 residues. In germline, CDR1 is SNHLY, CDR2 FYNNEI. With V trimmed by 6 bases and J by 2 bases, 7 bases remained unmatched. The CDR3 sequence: CASRDPGQGTYEQYF. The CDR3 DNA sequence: TGTGCCAGCAGGGACCCGGGACAGGGGACCTACGAGCAGTACTTC.

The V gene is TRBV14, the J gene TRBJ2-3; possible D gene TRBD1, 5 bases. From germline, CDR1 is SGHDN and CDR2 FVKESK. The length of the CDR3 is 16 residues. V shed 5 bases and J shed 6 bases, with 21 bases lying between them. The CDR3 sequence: CASSFRQSLDVDTQYF. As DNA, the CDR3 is TGTGCCAGCAGCTTCCGACAGTCCCTCGATGTGGATACGCAGTATTTT.

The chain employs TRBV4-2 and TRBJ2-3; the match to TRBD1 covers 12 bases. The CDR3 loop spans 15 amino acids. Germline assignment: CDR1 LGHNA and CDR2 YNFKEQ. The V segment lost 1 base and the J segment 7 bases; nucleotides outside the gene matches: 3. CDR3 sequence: CASSQGGQGAHTQYF. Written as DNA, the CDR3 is TGTGCCAGCAGCCAAGGGGGACAGGGGGCGCATACGCAGTATTTT.

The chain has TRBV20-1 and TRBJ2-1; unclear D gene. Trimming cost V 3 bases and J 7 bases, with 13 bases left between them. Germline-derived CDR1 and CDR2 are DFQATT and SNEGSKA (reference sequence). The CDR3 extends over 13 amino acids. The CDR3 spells CSASESILNEQFF. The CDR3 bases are TGCAGTGCTAGTGAGTCCATCCTGAATGAGCAGTTCTTC.

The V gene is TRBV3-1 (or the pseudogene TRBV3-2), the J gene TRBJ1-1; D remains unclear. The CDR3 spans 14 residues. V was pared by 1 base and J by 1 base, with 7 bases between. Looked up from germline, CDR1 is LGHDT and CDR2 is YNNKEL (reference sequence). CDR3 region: CASSQAAGNTEAFF. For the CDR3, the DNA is TGTGCCAGCAGCCAAGCGGCAGGGAACACTGAAGCTTTCTTT.

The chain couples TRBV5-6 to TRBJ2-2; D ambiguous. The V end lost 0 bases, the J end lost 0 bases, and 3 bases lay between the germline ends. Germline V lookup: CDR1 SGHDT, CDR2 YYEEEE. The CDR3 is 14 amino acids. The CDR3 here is CASSLAANTGELFF. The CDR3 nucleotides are TGTGCCAGCAGCTTGGCAGCGAACACCGGGGAGCTGTTTTTT.

The CDR3 loop reads CASSQEWSGTDSQYF. For the CDR3, the DNA is TGTGCCAGCAGCCAAGAATGGTCAGGGACCGACTCCCAGTACTTC. The gene calls are TRBV4-2 and TRBJ2-5; D possibly uses TRBD1 or TRBD2 (5 bases each). Germline CDR1 and CDR2: LGHNA and YNFKEQ. The CDR3 contains 15 residues. Deletions cut 0 bases from V and 9 bases from J, with 17 bases between.

In nucleotides, the CDR3 is TGCGCCAGCAGCCCCGGGGGCGCGGGAGGGCTCCTTGGGCAGTTCTTC. Translation gives CASSPGGAGGLLGQFF. This chain uses TRBV10-2 with TRBJ2-1; 9 nucleotides agree with TRBD2. In germline, CDR1 is WSHSY, CDR2 SAAADI. This CDR3 spans 16 amino acids. J gave up 12 bases and V 6 bases, and 18 bases lay outside the gene matches.

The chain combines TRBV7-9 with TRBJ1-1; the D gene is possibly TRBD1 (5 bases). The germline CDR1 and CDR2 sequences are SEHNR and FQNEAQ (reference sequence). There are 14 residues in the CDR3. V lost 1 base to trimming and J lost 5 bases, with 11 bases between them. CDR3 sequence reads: CASSLEAGNTEAFF. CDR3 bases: TGTGCCAGCAGCTTAGAAGCAGGGAATACTGAAGCTTTCTTT.

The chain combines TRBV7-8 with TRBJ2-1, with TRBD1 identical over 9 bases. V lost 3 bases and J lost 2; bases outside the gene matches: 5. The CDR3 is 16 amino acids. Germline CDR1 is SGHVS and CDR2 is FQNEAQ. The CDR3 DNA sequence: TGTGCCAGCAGCTTGGAGACAGGGGGGGCCTACAATGAGCAGTTCTTC. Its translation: CASSLETGGAYNEQFF.

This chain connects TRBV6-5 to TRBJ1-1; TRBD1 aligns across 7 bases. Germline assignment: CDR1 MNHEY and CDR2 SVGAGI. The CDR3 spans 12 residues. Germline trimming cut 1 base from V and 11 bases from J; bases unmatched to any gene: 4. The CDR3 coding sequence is TGTGCCAGCAGTTACTTCGGACAGGTTGCTTTCTTT. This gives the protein CASSYFGQVAFF.

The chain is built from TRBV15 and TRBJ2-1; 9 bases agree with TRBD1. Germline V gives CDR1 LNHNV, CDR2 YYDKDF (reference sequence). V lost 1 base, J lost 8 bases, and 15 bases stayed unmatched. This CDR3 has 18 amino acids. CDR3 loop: CATSRVRGTGLTGDEQFF. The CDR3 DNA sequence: TGTGCCACCAGCAGAGTTCGCGGGACAGGGTTAACGGGGGATGAGCAGTTCTTC.

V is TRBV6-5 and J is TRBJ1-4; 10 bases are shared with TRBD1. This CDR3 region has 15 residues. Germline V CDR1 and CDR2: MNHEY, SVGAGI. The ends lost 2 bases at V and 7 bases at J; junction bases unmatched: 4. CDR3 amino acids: CASSYAGQGGEKLFF. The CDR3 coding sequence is TGTGCCAGCAGTTACGCCGGACAGGGGGGTGAAAAACTGTTTTTT.

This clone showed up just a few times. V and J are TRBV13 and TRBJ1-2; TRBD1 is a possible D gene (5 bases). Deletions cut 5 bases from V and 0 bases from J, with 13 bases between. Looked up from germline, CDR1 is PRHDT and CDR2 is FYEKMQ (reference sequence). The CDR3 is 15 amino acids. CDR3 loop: CASSPPSGPNYGYTF. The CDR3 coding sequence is TGTGCCAGCAGCCCTCCCTCAGGGCCTAACTATGGCTACACCTTC.

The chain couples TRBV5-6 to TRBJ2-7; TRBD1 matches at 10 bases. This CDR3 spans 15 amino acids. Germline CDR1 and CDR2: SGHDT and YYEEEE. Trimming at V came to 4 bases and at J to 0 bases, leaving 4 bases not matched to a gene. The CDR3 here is CASSDDRGLSYEQYF. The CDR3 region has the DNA TGTGCCAGCAGCGACGACAGGGGGCTCTCCTACGAGCAGTACTTC.

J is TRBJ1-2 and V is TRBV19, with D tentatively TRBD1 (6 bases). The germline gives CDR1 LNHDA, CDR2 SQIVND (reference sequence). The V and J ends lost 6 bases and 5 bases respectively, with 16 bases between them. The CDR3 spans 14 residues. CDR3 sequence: CASSSPGHVYGYTF. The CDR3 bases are TGTGCCAGTAGCTCACCGGGACACGTTTATGGCTACACCTTC.

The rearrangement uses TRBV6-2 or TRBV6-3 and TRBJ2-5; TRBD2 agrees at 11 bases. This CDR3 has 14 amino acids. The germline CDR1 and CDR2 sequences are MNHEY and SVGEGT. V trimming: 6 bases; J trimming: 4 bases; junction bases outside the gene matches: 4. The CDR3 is CASSPGLAGETQYF. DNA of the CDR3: TGTGCCAGCAGCCCTGGACTAGCGGGAGAGACCCAGTACTTC.

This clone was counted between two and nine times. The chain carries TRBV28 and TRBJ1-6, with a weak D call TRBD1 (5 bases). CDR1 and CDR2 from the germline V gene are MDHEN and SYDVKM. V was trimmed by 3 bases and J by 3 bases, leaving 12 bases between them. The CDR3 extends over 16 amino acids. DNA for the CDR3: TGTGCCAGCAGTTTGGGAGGGGCTAACTATAATTCACCCCTCCACTTT. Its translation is CASSLGGANYNSPLHF.

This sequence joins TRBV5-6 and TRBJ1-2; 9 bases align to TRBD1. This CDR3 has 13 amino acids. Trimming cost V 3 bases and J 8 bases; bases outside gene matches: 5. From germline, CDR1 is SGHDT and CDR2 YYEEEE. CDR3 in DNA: TGTGCCAGCAGCTACGGGACAGGGCTAGGCTACACCTTC. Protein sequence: CASSYGTGLGYTF. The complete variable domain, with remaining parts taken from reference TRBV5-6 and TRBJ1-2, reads DAGVTQSPTHLIKTRGQQVTLRCSPKSGHDTVSWYQQALGQGPQFIFQYYEEEERQRGNFPDRFSGHQFPNYSSELNVNALLLGDSALYLCASSYGTGLGYTFGSGTRLTVV.

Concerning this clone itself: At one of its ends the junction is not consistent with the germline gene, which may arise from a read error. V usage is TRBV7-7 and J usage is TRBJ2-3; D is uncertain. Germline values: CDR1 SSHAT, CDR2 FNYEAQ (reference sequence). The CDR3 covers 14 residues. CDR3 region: CASSPEFSTDTQYF. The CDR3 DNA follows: TGTGCTAGCAGCCCGGAATTCAGCACAGATACGCAGTATTTT.

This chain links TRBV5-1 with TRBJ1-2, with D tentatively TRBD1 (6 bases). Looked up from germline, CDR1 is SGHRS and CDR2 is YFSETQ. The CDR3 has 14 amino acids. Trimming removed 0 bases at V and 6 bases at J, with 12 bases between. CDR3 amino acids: CASSLAHRVNGYTF. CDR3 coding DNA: TGCGCCAGCAGCTTGGCGCACAGGGTGAATGGCTACACCTTC.